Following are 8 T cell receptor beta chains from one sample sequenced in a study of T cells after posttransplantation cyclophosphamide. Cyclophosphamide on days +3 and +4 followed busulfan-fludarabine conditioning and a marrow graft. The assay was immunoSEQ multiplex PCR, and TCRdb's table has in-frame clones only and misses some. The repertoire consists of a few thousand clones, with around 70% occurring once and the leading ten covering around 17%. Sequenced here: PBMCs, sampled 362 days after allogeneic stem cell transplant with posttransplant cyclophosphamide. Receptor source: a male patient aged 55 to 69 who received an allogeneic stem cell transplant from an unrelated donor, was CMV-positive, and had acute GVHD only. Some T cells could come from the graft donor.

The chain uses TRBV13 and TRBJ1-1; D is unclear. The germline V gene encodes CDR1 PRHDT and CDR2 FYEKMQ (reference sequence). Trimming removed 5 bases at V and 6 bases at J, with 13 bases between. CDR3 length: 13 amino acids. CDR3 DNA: TGTGCCAGCAGCCCGGGGATCAACGCTGAAGCTTTCTTT. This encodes CASSPGINAEAFF.

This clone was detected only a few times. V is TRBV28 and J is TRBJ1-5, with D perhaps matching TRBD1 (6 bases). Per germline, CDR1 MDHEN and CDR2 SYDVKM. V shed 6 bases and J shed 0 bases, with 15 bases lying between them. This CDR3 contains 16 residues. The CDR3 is CASSKNQGLSNQPQHF. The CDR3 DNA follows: TGTGCCAGCAGCAAGAATCAGGGGCTTAGCAATCAGCCCCAGCATTTT.

The CDR3 DNA follows: TGTGCCAGCAGCTTGGTAGGAGGTAGGGCAGGCACTGAAGCTTTCTTT. Its translation: CASSLVGGRAGTEAFF. V gene TRBV5-5 combines with J gene TRBJ1-1; D call uncertain. The CDR3 loop spans 16 amino acids. Germline CDR1 and CDR2: SGHKS and YYEKEE (reference sequence). The V end was cut by 0 bases, the J end by 4 bases, with 16 bases between. The whole variable domain, remainder taken from reference TRBV5-5 and TRBJ1-1, is DAGVTQSPTHLIKTRGQQVTLRCSPISGHKSVSWYQQVLGQGPQFIFQYYEKEERGRGNFPDRFSARQFPNYSSELNVNALLLGDSALYLCASSLVGGRAGTEAFFGQGTRLTVV.

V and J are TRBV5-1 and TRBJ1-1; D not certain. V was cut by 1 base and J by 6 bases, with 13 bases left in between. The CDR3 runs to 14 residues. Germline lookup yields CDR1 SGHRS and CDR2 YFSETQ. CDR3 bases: TGCGCCAGCAGCTTGATATCTGGAGAGGCTGAAGCTTTCTTT. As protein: CASSLISGEAEAFF.

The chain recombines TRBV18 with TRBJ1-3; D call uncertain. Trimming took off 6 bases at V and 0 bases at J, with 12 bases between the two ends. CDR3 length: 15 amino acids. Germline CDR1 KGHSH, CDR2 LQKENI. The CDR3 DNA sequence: TGTGCCAGCTCCGAAGAGTACGGCTCTGGAAACACCATATATTTT. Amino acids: CASSEEYGSGNTIYF.

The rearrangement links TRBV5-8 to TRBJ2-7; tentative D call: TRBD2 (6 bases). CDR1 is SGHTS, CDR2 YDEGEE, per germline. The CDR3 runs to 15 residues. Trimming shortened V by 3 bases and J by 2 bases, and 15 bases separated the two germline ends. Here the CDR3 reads CASSSSGTGAYEQYF. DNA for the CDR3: TGTGCCAGCAGCTCGTCCGGGACGGGAGCCTACGAGCAGTACTTC.

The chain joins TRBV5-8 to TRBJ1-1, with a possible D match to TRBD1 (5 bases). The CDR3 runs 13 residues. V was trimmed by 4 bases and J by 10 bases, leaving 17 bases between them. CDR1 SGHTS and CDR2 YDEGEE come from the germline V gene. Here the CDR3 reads CASSPVRGGRAFF. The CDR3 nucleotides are TGTGCCAGCAGCCCTGTGAGGGGCGGGAGAGCTTTCTTT.

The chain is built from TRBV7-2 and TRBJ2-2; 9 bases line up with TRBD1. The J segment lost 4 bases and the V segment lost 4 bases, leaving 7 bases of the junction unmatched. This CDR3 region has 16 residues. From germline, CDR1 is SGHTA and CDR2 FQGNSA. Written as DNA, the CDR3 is TGTGCCAGCAGCTCCTCTTCGACAGGGGGCACCGGGGAGCTGTTTTTT. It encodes CASSSSSTGGTGELFF.